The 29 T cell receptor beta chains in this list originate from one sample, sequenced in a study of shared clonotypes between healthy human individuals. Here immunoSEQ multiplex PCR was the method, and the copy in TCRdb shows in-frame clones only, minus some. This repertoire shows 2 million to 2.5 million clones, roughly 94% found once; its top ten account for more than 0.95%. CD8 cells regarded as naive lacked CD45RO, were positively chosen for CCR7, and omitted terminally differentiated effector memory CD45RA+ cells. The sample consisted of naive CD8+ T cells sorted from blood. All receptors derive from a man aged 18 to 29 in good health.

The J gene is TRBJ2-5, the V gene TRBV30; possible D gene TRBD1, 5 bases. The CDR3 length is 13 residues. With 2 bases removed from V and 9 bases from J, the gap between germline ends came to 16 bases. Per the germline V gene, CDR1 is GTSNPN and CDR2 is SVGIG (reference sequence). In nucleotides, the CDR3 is TGTGCCTGGAGTAGTGACAGACTCGGGCCCCAGTACTTC. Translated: CAWSSDRLGPQYF.

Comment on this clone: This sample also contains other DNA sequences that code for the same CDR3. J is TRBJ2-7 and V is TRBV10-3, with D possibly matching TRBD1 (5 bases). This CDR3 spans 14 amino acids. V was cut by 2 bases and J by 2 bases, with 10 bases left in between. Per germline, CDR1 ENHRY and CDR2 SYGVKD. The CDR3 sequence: CAISEMGPTYEQYF. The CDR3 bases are TGTGCCATCAGTGAGATGGGGCCCACCTACGAGCAGTACTTC.

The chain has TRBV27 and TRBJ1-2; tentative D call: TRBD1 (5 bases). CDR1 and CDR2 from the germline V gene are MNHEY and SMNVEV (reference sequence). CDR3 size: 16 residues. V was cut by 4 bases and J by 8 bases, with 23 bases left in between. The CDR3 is CASSSDGGFWGQGYTF. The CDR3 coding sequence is TGTGCCAGCAGTTCGGACGGGGGATTCTGGGGTCAGGGCTACACCTTC.

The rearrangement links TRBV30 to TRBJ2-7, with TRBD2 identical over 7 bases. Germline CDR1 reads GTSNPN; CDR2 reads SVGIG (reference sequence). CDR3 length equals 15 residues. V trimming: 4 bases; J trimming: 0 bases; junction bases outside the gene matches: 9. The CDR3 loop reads CAWTSTSAGSYEQYF. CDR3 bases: TGTGCCTGGACCAGTACTAGCGCCGGCTCCTACGAGCAGTACTTC.

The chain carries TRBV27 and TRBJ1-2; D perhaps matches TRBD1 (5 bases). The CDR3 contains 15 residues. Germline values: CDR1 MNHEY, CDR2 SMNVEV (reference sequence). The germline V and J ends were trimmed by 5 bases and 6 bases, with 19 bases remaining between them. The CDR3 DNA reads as TGTGCCAGCAGTATGGGACTTGGGGGACTTCATGGCTACACCTTC. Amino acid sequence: CASSMGLGGLHGYTF.

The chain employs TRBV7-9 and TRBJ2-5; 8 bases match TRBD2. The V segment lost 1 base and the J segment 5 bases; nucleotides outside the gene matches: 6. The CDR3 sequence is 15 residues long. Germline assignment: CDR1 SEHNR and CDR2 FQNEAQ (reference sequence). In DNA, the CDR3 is TGTGCCAGCAGCTTAGGACTAGCGATGGGGGAGACCCAGTACTTC. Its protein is CASSLGLAMGETQYF.

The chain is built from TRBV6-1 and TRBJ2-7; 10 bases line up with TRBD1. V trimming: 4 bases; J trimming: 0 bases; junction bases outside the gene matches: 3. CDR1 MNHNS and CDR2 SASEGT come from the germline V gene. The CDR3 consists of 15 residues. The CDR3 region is CASSVGTGVSYEQYF. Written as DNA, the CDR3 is TGTGCCAGCAGTGTCGGGACAGGGGTCTCCTACGAGCAGTACTTC.

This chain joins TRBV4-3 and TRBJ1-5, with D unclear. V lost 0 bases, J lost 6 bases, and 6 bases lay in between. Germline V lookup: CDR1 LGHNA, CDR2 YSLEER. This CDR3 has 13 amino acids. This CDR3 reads CASSQESGQPQHF. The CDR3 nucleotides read TGCGCCAGCAGCCAAGAATCGGGTCAGCCCCAGCATTTT.

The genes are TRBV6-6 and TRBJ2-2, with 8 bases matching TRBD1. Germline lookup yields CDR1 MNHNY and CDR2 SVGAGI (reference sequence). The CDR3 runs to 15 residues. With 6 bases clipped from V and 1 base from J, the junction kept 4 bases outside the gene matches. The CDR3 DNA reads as TGTGCCAGCAGCCTAGGACAGGGGAACACCGGGGAGCTGTTTTTT. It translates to CASSLGQGNTGELFF.

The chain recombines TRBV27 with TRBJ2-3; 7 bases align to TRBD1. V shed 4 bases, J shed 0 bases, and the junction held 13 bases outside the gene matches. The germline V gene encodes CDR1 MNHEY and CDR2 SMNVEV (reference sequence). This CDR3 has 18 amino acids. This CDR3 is CASSWTPLSGQSTDTQYF. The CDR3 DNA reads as TGTGCCAGCAGTTGGACACCTCTTTCGGGACAGAGCACAGATACGCAGTATTTT.

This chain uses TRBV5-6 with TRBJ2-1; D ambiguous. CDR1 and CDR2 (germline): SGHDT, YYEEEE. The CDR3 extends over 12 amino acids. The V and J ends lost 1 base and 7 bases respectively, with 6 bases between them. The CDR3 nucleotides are TGTGCCAGCAGCTTGTACCCTAATGAGCAGTTCTTC. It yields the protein CASSLYPNEQFF.

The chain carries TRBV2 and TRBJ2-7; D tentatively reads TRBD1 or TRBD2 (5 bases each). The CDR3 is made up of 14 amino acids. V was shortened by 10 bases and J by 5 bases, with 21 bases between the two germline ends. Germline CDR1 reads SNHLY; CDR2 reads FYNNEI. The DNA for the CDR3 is TGTGCCACCCGTCTAAGAGGGGAAGGAAACGAGCAGTACTTC. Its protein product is CATRLRGEGNEQYF.

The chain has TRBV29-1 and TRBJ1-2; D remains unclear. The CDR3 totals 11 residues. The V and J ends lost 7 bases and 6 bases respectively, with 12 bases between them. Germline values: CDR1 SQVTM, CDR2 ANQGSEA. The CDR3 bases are TGCAGCGGGTACTGGGCGGATGGCTACACCTTC. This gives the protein CSGYWADGYTF. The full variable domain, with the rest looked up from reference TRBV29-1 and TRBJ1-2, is SAVISQKPSRDICQRGTSLTIQCQVDSQVTMMFWYRQQPGQSLTLIATANQGSEATYESGFVIDKFPISRPNLTFSTLTVSNMSPEDSSIYLCSGYWADGYTFGSGTRLTVV.

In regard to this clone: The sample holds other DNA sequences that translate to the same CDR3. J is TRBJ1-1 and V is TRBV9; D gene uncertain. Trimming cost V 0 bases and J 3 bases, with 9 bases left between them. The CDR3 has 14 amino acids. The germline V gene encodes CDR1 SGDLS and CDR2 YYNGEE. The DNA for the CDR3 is TGTGCCAGCAGCGTAGGGGGTGCGGACACTGAAGCTTTCTTT. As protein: CASSVGGADTEAFF.

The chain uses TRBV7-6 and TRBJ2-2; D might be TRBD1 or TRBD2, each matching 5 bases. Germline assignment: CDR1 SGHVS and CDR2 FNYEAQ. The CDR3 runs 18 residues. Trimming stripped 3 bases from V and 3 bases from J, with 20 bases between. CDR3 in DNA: TGTGCCAGCAGCTTTGAGTCGCCGGGGCGAGAAGACACCGGGGAGCTGTTTTTT. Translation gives CASSFESPGREDTGELFF.

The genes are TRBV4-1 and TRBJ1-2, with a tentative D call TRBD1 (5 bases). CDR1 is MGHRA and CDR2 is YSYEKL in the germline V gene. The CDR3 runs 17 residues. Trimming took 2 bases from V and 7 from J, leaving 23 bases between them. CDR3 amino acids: CASSQTGHQSGVFGYTF. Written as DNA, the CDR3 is TGCGCCAGCAGCCAAACCGGACACCAGTCGGGGGTTTTTGGCTACACCTTC.

The CDR3 DNA follows: TGTGCCAGCAGCTTAGTTCCACAGGGCACCTACGAGCAGTACTTC. This gives the protein CASSLVPQGTYEQYF. V is TRBV11-2 and J is TRBJ2-7, with D maybe TRBD1 (6 bases). In germline, CDR1 is SGHAT, CDR2 FQNNGV. V was trimmed by 1 base and J by 2 bases, leaving 12 bases between them. There are 15 residues in the CDR3.

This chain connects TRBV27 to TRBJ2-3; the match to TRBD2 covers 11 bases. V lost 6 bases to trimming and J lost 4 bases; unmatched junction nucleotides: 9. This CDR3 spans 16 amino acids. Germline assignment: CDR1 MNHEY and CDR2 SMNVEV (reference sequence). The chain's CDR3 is CASSPTSGGIADTQYF. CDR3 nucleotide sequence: TGTGCCAGCAGCCCAACTAGCGGGGGAATCGCAGATACGCAGTATTTT.

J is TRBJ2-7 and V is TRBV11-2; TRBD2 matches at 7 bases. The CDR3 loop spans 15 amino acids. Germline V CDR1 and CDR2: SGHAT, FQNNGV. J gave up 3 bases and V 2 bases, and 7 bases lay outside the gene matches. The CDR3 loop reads CASSLTREEDYEQYF. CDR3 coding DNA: TGTGCCAGCAGCTTAACCCGGGAGGAGGACTACGAGCAGTACTTC.

The CDR3 here is CASSVGDRVNEQFF. DNA of the CDR3: TGCGCCAGCAGTGTGGGGGACAGGGTCAATGAGCAGTTCTTC. The rearrangement uses TRBV10-1 and TRBJ2-1, with TRBD1 matching over 9 bases. CDR3 size: 14 residues. Unmatched junction bases numbered 4, after V lost 4 bases and J lost 6 bases. Germline V lookup: CDR1 WNHNN, CDR2 SYGVQD (reference sequence).

The CDR3 DNA sequence: TGTGCCAGCAGTTTACGAGTGGATTCTGGGGCCAACGTCCTGACTTTC. Protein sequence: CASSLRVDSGANVLTF. The chain recombines TRBV28 with TRBJ2-6; D gene uncertain. V gave up 2 bases and J gave up 1 base, with 9 bases separating them. CDR3 size: 16 residues. Germline-derived CDR1 and CDR2 are MDHEN and SYDVKM.

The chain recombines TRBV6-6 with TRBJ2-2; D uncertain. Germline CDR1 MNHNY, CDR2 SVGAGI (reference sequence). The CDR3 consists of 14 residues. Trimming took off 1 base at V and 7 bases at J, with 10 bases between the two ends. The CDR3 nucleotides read TGTGCCAGCAGTTACTGGGTAGAAGGCGGGGAGCTGTTTTTT. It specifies CASSYWVEGGELFF.

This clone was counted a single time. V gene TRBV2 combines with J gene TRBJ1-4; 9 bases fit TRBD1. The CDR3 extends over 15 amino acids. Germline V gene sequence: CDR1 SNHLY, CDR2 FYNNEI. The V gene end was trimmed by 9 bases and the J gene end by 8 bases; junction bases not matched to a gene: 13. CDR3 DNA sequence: TGTGCCAGGTCCCGGGACAGGGATATGAGGGAAAAACTGTTTTTT. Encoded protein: CARSRDRDMREKLFF.

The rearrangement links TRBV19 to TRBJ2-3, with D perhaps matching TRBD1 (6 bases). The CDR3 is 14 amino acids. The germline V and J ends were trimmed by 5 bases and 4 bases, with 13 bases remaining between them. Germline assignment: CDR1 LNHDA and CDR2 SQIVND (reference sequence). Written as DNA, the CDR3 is TGTGCCAGTAGTGTGGCAGGGGATCCAGATACGCAGTATTTT. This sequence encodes CASSVAGDPDTQYF.

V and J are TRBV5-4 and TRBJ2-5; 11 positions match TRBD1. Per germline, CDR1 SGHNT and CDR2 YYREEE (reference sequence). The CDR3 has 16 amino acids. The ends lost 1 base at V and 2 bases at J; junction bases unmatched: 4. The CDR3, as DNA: TGTGCCAGCAGCTTGACCGGGACAGGGGGTCAAGAGACCCAGTACTTC. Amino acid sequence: CASSLTGTGGQETQYF. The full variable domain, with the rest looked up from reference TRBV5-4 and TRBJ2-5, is ETGVTQSPTHLIKTRGQQVTLRCSSQSGHNTVSWYQQALGQGPQFIFQYYREEENGRGNFPPRFSGLQFPNYSSELNVNALELDDSALYLCASSLTGTGGQETQYFGPGTRLLVL.

In DNA form, the CDR3 reads TGTGCCAGCAGCACGGGACAGACCCCCGAGGAGACCCAGTACTTC. Protein product: CASSTGQTPEETQYF. The chain combines TRBV7-9 with TRBJ2-5; 7 bases line up with TRBD1. J lost 5 bases, V lost 5 bases, and 11 bases had no gene match. In germline, CDR1 is SEHNR, CDR2 FQNEAQ (reference sequence). The CDR3 sequence is 15 residues long. Supplemented by reference TRBV7-9 and TRBJ2-5, the full variable domain reads DTGVSQNPRHKITKRGQNVTFRCDPISEHNRLYWYRQTLGQGPEFLTYFQNEAQLEKSRLLSDRFSAERPKGSFSTLEIQRTEQGDSAMYLCASSTGQTPEETQYFGPGTRLLVL.

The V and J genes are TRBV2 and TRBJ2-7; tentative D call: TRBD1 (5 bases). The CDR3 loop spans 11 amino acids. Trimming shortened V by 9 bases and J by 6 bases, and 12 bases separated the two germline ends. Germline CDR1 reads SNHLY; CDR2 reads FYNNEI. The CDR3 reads CASLRVGEQYF. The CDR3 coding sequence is TGTGCCAGTCTCAGGGTGGGCGAGCAGTACTTC.

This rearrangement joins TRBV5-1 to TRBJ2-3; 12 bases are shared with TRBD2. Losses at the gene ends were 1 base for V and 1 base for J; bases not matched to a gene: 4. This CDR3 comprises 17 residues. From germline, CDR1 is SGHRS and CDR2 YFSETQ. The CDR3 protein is CASSLLGLAGGTDTQYF. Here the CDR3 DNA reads TGCGCCAGCAGCTTGTTGGGACTAGCGGGCGGCACAGATACGCAGTATTTT.

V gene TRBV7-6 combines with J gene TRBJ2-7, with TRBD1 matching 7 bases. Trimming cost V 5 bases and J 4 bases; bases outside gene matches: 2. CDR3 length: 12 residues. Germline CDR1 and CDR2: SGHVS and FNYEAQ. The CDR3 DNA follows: TGTGCCAGCAGCCCGGGACAGTACGAGCAGTACTTC. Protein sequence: CASSPGQYEQYF.